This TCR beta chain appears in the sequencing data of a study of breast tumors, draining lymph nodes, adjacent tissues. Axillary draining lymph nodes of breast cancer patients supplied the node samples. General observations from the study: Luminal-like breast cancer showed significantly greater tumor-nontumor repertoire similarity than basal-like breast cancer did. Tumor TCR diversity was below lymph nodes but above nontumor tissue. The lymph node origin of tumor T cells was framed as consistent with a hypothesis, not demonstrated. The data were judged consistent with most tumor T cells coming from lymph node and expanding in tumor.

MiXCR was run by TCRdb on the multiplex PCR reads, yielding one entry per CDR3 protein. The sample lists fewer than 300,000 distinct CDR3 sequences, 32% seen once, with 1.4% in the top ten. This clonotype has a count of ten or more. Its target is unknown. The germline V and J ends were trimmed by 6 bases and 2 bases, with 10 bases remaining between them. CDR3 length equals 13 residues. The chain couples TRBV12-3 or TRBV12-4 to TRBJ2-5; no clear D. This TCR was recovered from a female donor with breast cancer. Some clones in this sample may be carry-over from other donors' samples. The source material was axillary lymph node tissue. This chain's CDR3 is CASSPRRQETQYF. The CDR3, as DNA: TGTGCCAGCAGCCCACGGCGGCAAGAGACCCAGTACTTC.